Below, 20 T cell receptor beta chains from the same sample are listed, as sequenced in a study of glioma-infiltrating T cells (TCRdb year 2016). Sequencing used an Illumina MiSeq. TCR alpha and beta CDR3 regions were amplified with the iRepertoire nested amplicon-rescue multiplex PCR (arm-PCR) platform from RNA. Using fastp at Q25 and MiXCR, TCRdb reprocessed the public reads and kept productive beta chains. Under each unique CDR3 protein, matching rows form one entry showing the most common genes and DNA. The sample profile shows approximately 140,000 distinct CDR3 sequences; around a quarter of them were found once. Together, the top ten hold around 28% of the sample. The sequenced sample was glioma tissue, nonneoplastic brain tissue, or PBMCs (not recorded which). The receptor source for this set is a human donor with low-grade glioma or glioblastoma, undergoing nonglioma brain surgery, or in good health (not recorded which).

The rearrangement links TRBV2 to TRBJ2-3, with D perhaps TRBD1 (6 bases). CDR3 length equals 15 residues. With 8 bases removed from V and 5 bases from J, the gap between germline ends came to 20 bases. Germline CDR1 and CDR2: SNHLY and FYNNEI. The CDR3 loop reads CASVRAAGVRDTQYF. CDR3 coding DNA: TGTGCCAGCGTTAGAGCGGCAGGGGTAAGAGATACGCAGTATTTT. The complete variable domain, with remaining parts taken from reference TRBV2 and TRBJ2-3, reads EPEVTQTPSHQVTQMGQEVILRCVPISNHLYFYWYRQILGQKVEFLVSFYNNEISEKSEIFDDQFSVERPDGSNFTLKIRSTKLEDSAMYFCASVRAAGVRDTQYFGPGTRLTVL.

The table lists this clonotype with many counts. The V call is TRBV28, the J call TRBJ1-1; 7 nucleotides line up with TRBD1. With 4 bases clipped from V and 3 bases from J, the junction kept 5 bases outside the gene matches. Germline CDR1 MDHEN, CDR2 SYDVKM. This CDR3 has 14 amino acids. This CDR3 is CASSSDREDTEAFF. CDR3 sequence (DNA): TGTGCCAGCAGTTCCGACAGGGAGGACACTGAAGCTTTCTTT.

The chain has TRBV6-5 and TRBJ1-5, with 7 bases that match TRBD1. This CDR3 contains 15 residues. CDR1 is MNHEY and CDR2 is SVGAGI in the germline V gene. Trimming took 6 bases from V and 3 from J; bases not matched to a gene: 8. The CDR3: CASSPMTGNNQPQHF. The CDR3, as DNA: TGTGCCAGCAGCCCCATGACAGGGAACAATCAGCCCCAGCATTTT.

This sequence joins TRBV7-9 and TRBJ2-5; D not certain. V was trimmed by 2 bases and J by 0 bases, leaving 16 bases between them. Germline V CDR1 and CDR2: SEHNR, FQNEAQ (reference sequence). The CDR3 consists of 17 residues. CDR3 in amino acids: CASSLRSPRTYQETQYF. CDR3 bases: TGTGCCAGCAGCTTACGGTCCCCTAGGACGTACCAAGAGACCCAGTACTTC. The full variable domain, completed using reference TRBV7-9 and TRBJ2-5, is DTGVSQNPRHKITKRGQNVTFRCDPISEHNRLYWYRQTLGQGPEFLTYFQNEAQLEKSRLLSDRFSAERPKGSFSTLEIQRTEQGDSAMYLCASSLRSPRTYQETQYFGPGTRLLVL.

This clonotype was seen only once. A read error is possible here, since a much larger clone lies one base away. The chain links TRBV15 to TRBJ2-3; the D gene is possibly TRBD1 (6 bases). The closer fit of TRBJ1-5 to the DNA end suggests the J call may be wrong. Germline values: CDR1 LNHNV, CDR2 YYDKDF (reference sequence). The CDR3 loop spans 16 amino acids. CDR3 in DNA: TGTGCCACCAGCCCACGCGGGGGGCTTAGCACAGATACGCAGCATTTT. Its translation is CATSPRGGLSTDTQHF.

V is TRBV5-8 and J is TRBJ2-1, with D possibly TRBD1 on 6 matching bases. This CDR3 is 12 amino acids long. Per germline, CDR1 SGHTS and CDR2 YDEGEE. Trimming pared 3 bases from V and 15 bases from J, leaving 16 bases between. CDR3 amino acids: CASSWAGTSVFF. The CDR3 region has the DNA TGTGCCAGCAGCTGGGCCGGGACATCGGTGTTCTTC.

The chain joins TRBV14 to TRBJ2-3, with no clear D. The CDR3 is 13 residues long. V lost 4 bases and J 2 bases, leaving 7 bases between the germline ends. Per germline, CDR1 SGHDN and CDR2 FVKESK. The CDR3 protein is CASSLMVTDTQYF. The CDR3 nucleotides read TGTGCCAGCAGCCTCATGGTCACAGATACGCAGTATTTT.

The chain's CDR3 is CASSFGTANTEAFF. The CDR3, as DNA: TGTGCCAGCAGTTTTGGGACAGCTAACACTGAAGCTTTCTTT. The chain uses TRBV12-3 or TRBV12-4 and TRBJ1-1; 7 bases fit TRBD1. Losses at the gene ends were 3 bases for V and 2 bases for J; bases not matched to a gene: 3. The CDR3 contains 14 residues.

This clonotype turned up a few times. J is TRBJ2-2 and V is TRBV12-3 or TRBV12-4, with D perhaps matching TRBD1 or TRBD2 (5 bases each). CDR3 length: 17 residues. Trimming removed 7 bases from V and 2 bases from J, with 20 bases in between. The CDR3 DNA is TGTGCCAGCATCCTTGGCTATCGGGACGCAAACACCGGGGAGCTGTTTTTT. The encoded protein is CASILGYRDANTGELFF.

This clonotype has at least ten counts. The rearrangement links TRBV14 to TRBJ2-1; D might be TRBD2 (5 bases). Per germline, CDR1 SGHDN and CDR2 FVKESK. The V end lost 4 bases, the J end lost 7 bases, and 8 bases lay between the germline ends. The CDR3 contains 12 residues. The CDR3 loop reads CASSPGLNEQFF. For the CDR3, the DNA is TGTGCCAGCAGCCCTGGACTTAATGAGCAGTTCTTC.

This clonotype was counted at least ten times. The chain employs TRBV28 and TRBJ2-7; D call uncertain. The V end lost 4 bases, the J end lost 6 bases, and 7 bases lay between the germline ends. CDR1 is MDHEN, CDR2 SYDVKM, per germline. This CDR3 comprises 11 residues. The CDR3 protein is CASSSIGEQYV. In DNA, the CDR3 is TGTGCCAGCAGTTCGATAGGCGAGCAGTACGTC.

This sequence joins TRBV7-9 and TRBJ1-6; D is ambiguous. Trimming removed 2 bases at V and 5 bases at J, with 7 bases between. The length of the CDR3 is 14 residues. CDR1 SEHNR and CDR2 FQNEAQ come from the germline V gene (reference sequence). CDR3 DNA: TGTGCCAGCAGCTTAACAGTTGATAATTCACCCCTCCACTTT. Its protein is CASSLTVDNSPLHF.

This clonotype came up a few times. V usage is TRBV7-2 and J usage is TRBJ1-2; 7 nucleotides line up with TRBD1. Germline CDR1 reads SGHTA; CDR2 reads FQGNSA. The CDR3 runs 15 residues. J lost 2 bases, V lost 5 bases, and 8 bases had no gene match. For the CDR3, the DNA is TGTGCCAGCAGCCGAGACAGGGTGGCAAACTATGGCTACACCTTC. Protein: CASSRDRVANYGYTF. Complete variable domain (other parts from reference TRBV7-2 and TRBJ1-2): GAGVSQSPSNKVTEKGKDVELRCDPISGHTALYWYRQSLGQGLEFLIYFQGNSAPDKSGLPSDRFSAERTGGSVSTLTIQRTQQEDSAVYLCASSRDRVANYGYTFGSGTRLTVV.

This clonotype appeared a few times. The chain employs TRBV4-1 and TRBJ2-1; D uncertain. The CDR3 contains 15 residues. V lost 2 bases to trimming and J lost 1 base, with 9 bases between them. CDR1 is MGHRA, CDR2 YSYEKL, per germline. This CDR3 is CASSQSSRSYNEQFF. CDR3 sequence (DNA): TGCGCCAGCAGCCAATCTTCACGTTCCTACAATGAGCAGTTCTTC.

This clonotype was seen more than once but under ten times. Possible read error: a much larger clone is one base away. CDR3: CSARDLDVDSHTDTQYF. CDR3 DNA: TGCAGTGCTAGAGACCTAGACGTCGACAGCCACACAGATACGCAGTATTTT. This chain joins TRBV20-1 and TRBJ2-3; D may be TRBD1 (5 bases). CDR1 is DFQATT, CDR2 SNEGSKA, per germline (reference sequence). CDR3 length: 17 residues. The V end was cut by 0 bases, the J end by 2 bases, with 18 bases between.

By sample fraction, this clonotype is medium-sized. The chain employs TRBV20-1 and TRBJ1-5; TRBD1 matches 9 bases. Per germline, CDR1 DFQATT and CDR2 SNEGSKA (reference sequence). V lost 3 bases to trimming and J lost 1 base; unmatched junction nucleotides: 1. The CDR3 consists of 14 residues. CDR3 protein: CSASGTGSNQPQHF. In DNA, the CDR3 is TGCAGTGCTAGCGGGACAGGGAGCAATCAGCCCCAGCATTTT.

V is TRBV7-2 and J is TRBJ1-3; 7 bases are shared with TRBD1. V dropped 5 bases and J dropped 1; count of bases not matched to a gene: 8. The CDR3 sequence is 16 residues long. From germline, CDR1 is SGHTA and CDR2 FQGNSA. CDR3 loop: CASSASQGYSGNTIYF. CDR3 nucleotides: TGTGCCAGCAGCGCTTCACAGGGGTATTCTGGAAACACCATATATTTT.

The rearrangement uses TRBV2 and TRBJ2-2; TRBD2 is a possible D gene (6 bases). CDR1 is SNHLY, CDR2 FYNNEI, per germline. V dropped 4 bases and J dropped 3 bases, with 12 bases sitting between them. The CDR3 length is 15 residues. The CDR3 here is CASSASLAYTGELFF. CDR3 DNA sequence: TGTGCCAGCAGTGCTTCCCTAGCGTACACCGGGGAGCTGTTTTTT. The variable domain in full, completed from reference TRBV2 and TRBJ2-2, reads EPEVTQTPSHQVTQMGQEVILRCVPISNHLYFYWYRQILGQKVEFLVSFYNNEISEKSEIFDDQFSVERPDGSNFTLKIRSTKLEDSAMYFCASSASLAYTGELFFGEGSRLTVL.

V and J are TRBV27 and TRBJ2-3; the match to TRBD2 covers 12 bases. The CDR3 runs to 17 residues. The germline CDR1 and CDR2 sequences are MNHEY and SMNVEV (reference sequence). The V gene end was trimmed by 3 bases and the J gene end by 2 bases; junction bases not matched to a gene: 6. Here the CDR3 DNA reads TGTGCCAGCAGTTTTTTACCTAGCGGGGGGGTCACAGATACGCAGTATTTT. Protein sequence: CASSFLPSGGVTDTQYF.

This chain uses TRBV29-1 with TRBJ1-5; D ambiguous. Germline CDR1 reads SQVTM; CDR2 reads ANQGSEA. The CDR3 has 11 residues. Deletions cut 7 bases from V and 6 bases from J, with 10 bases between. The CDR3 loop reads CSGEVCQPQHF. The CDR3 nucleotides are TGCAGCGGGGAGGTTTGTCAGCCCCAGCATTTT.